Given below is one TCR beta chain in context. The data stem from a study of blood T cell repertoires in COVID-19. Germline CDR1 is SGHRS and CDR2 is YFSETQ. CDR3 length: 15 residues. With 2 bases clipped from V and 11 bases from J, the junction kept 14 bases outside the gene matches. In the original analysis: Nucleated cell counts were estimated from reference gene primer amplification. The method was immunoSEQ multiplex PCR; TCRdb's version includes in-frame clones alone and lacks a portion of them. From that table come the V and J calls and clone size; the DNA was used to work out D and trimming. The table shows 40,000 or so clones, with 85% occurring only once.

Material: peripheral blood. The sequence derives from a man aged 45 to 65 with active COVID-19. The chain is built from TRBV5-1 and TRBJ1-1, with 8 bases fitting TRBD1. The CDR3: CASSLQPGQVFFAFF. The CDR3 bases are TGCGCCAGCAGCTTACAACCGGGACAGGTCTTTTTCGCTTTCTTT.